These T cell receptor beta chains were read from a single sample in a study of cytomegalovirus exposure and HLA in healthy donors. Repertoires were generated with immunoSEQ multiplex PCR, while TCRdb's copy carries only in-frame clones and drops some. The sample includes about 210,000 clones, 82% of them seen just once. The sample was PBMCs. The receptor source for this set is a middle-aged man in good health and CMV-seropositive. Both conserved end residues are part of each CDR3. A D gene is named only where the DNA matches it firmly. Clone size appears in some rows only: once, few, many, or a class for an expanded clone.

abundance	d_gene	j_gene	v_gene	CDR3aa	CDR3nt
.	.	TRBJ2-3	TRBV7-2	CASRTTAVDTQYF	TGTGCCAGCAGGACTACAGCTGTAGATACGCAGTATTTT
.	.	TRBJ1-5	TRBV19	CASSKDNRVSQPQHF	TGTGCCAGTAGTAAAGATAACAGGGTTAGCCAGCCCCAGCATTTT
.	TRBD1	TRBJ1-5	TRBV2	CASSGQGAWQPQHF	TGTGCCAGCAGTGGACAGGGGGCTTGGCAGCCCCAGCATTTT
.	.	TRBJ2-3	TRBV7-9	CASSSDKDGSSDTQYF	TGTGCCAGCAGCTCCGACAAGGACGGGAGCTCAGATACGCAGTATTTT
.	TRBD1	TRBJ2-3	TRBV7-7	CASSSDRERDTQYF	TGTGCCAGCAGCTCCGACAGGGAGAGAGATACGCAGTATTTT
.	TRBD1	TRBJ1-1	TRBV5-8	CASSWTGNFFMNTEAFF	TGTGCCAGCAGCTGGACAGGAAATTTCTTTATGAACACTGAAGCTTTCTTT
.	TRBD2	TRBJ2-7	TRBV7-2	CASSSGTWEGNEQYF	TGTGCCAGCAGCTCGGGGACTTGGGAGGGGAACGAGCAGTACTTC
once	.	TRBJ2-1	TRBV11-3	CASSLDVGGLGEQFF	TGTGCCAGCAGCTTAGATGTCGGCGGGCTGGGGGAGCAGTTCTTC
.	.	TRBJ1-2	TRBV5-5	CASSLEGAAYNYGYTF	TGTGCCAGCAGCTTGGAAGGGGCCGCCTATAACTATGGCTACACCTTC
.	TRBD1	TRBJ2-7	TRBV4-1	CASSQDLKQGDPYEQYF	TGCGCCAGCAGCCAAGATCTCAAACAGGGGGATCCCTACGAGCAGTACTTC
.	TRBD1	TRBJ2-7	TRBV5-4	CASSSGTVSYEQYF	TGTGCCAGCAGCTCGGGGACAGTCTCCTACGAGCAGTACTTC
.	.	TRBJ1-2	TRBV6-5	CASSYSGQYGYTF	TGTGCCAGCAGTTACTCAGGACAGTACGGCTACACCTTC
.	.	TRBJ2-1	TRBV29-1	CSVEGGSSYNEQFF	TGCAGCGTTGAAGGCGGTAGCTCCTACAATGAGCAGTTCTTC